This T cell receptor beta chain emerged from a study of cytomegalovirus exposure and HLA in healthy donors. Findings and limits, study-wide: TCR beta chains numbering more than 150 were designated cytomegalovirus-associated. Reports described diagnosis of cytomegalovirus status by the classifier as highly specific and sensitive. CMV antigen specificity of a few CMV-associated chains was confirmed in vitro.

An approximately 120-subject validation cohort, separate from the approximately 670-subject first cohort, supplied the donors. Profiled with immunoSEQ multiplex PCR; TCRdb holds only in-frame clones, not every one. The data hold roughly 180,000 clones, with 86% observed a single time. As concerns this clone: Its target is unknown.

The specimen was PBMCs. The origin of this receptor is a man under 40 in good health and CMV-seropositive.

CDR3 in amino acids: CASSPGLPNTGELFF. CDR3 bases: TGTGCCAGCAGCCCGGGACTCCCGAACACCGGGGAGCTGTTTTTT. J is TRBJ2-2 and V is TRBV9; maybe TRBD2 (6 bases). Between the trimmed V and J ends, which lost 4 bases and 0 bases, there was a span of 10 bases. Germline CDR1 and CDR2: SGDLS and YYNGEE. CDR3 length: 15 amino acids.